The subject of this entry is one T cell receptor (beta chain). Its antigen is as yet unknown. This record belongs to a study of OX40 agonist ivuxolimab in advanced cancers. Study outcomes and limitations: In CD8+ T cells, expanded clones were on average more numerous than in CD4+.

Blood got drawn at baseline, again on cycle 4 day 1, and then on cycle 7 day 1. Some clones are missing from TCRdb's copy, which holds only in-frame ones; the method was immunoSEQ multiplex PCR. The sample consists of tens of thousands of clones, about 93% of them appearing once. This CDR3 is built from 14 residues. Trimming pared 4 bases from V and 7 bases from J, leaving 13 bases between. The germline gives CDR1 MNHNY, CDR2 SVGAGI (reference sequence). J is TRBJ1-4 and V is TRBV6-6; weak D call: TRBD1 (6 bases). This clonotype was obtained from an adult with an advanced solid tumor such as melanoma, head and neck, liver or kidney cancer. This sample comprised CD4+ or CD8+ T cells sorted from blood, obtained in a trial of the OX40 agonist ivuxolimab. CDR3 DNA sequence: TGTGCCAGCAGTTCTCAAGACAGGATTGAAAAACTGTTTTTT. This codes for CASSSQDRIEKLFF.